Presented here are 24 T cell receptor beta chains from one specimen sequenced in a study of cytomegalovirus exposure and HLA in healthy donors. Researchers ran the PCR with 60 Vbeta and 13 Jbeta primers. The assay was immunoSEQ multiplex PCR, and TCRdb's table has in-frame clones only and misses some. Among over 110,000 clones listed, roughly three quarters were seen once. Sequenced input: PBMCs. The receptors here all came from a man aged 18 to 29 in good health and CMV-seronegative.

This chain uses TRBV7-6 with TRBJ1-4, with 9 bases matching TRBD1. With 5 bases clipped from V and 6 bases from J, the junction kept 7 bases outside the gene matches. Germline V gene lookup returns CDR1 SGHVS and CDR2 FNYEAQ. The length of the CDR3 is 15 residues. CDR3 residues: CASSPYRDRDEKLFF. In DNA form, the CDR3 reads TGTGCCAGCAGCCCCTACCGGGACAGGGATGAAAAACTGTTTTTT.

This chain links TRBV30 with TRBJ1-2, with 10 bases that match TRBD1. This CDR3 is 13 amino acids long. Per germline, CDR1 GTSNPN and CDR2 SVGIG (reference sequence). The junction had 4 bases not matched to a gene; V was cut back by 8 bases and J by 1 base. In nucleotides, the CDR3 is TGTGCCACGGGACAGGGGAATAACTATGGCTACACCTTC. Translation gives CATGQGNNYGYTF.

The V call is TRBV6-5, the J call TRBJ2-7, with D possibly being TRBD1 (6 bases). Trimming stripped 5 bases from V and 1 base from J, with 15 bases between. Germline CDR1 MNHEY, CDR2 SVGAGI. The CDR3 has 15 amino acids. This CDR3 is CASSPTGTLSYEQYF. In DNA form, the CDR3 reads TGTGCCAGCAGTCCAACAGGGACCTTATCCTACGAGCAGTACTTC.

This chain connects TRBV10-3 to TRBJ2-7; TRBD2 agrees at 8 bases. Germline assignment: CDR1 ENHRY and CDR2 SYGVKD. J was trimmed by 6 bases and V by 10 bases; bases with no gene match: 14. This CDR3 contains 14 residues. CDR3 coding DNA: TGTGCCACAACGGTGGCGGGGGGCCCCTCCGAGCAGTACTTC. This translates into CATTVAGGPSEQYF.

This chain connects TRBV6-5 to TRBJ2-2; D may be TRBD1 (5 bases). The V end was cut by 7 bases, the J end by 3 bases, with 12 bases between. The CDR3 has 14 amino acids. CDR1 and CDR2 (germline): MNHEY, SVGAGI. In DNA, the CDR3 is TGTGCCAGCAAAAAGGGGTTTTACACCGGGGAGCTGTTTTTT. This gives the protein CASKKGFYTGELFF.

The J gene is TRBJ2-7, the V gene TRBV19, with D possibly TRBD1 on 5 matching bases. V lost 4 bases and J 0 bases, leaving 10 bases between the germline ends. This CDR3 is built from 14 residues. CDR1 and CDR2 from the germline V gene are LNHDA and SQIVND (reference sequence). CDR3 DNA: TGTGCCAGTAGTACGACAGCCACCTCCTACGAGCAGTACTTC. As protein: CASSTTATSYEQYF. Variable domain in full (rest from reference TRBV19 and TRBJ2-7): DGGITQSPKYLFRKEGQNVTLSCEQNLNHDAMYWYRQDPGQGLRLIYYSQIVNDFQKGDIAEGYSVSREKKESFPLTVTSAQKNPTAFYLCASSTTATSYEQYFGPGTRLTVT.

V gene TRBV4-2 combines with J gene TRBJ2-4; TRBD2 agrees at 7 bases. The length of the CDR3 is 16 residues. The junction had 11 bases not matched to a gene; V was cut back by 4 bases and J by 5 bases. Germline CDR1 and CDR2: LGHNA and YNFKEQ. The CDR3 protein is CASSLELASPQNIQYF. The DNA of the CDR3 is TGTGCCAGCAGCCTAGAACTAGCGTCCCCCCAAAACATTCAGTACTTC.

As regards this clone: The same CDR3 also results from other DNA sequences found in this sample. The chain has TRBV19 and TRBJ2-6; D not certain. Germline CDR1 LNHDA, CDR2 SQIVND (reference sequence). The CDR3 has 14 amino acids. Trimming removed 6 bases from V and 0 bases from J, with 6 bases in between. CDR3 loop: CASSYSSGANVLTF. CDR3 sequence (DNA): TGTGCCAGTAGCTACAGCTCTGGGGCCAACGTCCTGACTTTC.

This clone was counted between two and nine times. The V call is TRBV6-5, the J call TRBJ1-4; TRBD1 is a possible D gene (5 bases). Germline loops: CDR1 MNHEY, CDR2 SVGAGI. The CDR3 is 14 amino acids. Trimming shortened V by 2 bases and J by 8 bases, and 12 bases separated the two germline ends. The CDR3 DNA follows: TGTGCCAGCAGTTACGGGGTAGGGGCGGAAAAACTGTTTTTT. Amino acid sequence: CASSYGVGAEKLFF.

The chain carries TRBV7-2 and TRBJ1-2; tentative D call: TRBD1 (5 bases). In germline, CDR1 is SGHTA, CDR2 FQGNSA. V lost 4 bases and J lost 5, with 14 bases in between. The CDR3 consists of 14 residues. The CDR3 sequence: CASSYQGAEYGYTF. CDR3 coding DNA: TGTGCCAGCAGCTACCAGGGCGCAGAGTATGGCTACACCTTC. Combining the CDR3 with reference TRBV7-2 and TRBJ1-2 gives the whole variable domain GAGVSQSPSNKVTEKGKDVELRCDPISGHTALYWYRQSLGQGLEFLIYFQGNSAPDKSGLPSDRFSAERTGGSVSTLTIQRTQQEDSAVYLCASSYQGAEYGYTFGSGTRLTVV.

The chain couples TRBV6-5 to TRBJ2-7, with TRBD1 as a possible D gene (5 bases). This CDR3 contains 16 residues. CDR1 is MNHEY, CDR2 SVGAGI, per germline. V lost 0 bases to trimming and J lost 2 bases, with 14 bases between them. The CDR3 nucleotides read TGTGCCAGCAGTTACTCGGGCCAGGGTTCGCCCTACGAGCAGTACTTC. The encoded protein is CASSYSGQGSPYEQYF.

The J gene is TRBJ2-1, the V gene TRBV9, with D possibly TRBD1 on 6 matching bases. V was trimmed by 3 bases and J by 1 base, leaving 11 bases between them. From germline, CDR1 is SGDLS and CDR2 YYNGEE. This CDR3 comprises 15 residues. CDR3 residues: CASSAGTQSYNEQFF. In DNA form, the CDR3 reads TGTGCCAGCAGCGCCGGGACACAATCCTACAATGAGCAGTTCTTC.

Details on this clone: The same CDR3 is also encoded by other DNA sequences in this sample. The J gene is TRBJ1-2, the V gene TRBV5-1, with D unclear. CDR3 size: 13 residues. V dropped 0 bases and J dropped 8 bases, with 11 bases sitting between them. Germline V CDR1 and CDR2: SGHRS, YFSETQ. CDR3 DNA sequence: TGCGCCAGCAGCTTGGGTGCCGGGAGAGGCTACACCTTC. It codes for CASSLGAGRGYTF.

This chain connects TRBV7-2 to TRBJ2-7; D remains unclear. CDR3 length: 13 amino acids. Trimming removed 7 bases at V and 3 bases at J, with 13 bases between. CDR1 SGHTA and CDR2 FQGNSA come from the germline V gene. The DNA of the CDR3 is TGTGCCAGCACCAATGACCCAGGCTACGAGCAGTACTTC. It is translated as CASTNDPGYEQYF.

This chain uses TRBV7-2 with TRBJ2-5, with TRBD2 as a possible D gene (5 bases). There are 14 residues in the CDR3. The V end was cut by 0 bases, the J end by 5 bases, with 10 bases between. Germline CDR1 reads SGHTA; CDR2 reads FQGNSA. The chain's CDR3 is CASSLAPGSETQYF. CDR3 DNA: TGTGCCAGCAGCTTAGCCCCGGGATCCGAGACCCAGTACTTC.

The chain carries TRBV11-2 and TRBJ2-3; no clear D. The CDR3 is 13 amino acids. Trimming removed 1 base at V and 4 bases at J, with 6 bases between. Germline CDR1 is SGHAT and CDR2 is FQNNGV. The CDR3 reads CASSLVRADTQYF. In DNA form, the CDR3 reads TGTGCCAGCAGCTTAGTACGCGCAGATACGCAGTATTTT.

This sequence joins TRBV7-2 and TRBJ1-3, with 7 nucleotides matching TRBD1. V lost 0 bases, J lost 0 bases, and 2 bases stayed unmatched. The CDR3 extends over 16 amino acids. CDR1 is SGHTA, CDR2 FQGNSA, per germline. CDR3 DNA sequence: TGTGCCAGCAGCTTAGCAGGGGGCAACTCTGGAAACACCATATATTTT. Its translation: CASSLAGGNSGNTIYF.

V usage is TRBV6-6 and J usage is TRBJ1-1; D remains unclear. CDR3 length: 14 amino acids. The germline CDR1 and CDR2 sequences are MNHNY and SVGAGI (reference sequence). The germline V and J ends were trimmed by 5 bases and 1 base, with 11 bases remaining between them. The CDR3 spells CASSPYVGNTEAFF. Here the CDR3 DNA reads TGTGCCAGCAGTCCCTACGTCGGGAACACTGAAGCTTTCTTT.

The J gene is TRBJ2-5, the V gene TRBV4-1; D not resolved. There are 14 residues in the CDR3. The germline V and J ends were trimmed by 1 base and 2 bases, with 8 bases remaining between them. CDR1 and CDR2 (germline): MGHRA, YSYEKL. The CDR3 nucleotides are TGCGCCAGCAGCCAAGTGGGCGAACAAGAGACCCAGTACTTC. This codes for CASSQVGEQETQYF.

CDR3 amino acids: CASSLDRANQPQHF. DNA for the CDR3: TGTGCCAGCAGCCTCGACAGGGCAAATCAGCCCCAGCATTTT. This chain uses TRBV6-1 with TRBJ1-5, with 7 nucleotides matching TRBD1. Germline V gene lookup returns CDR1 MNHNS and CDR2 SASEGT. V lost 6 bases to trimming and J lost 4 bases; unmatched junction nucleotides: 6. This CDR3 is 14 amino acids long.

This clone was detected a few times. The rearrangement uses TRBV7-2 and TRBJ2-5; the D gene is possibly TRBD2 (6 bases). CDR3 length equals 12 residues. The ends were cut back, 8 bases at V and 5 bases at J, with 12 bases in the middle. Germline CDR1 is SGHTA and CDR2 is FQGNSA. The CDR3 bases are TGTGCCAGCTGGGGGGTAGGGGAGACCCAGTACTTC. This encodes CASWGVGETQYF.

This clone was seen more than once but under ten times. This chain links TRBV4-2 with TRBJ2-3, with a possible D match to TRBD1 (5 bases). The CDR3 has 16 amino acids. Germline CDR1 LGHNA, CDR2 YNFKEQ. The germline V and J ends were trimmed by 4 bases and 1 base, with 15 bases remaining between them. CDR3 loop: CASSRSNQGGTDTQYF. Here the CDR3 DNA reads TGTGCCAGCAGCCGAAGTAACCAGGGCGGCACAGATACGCAGTATTTT.

As DNA, the CDR3 is TGTGCCAGCAAATCGGAGGGGACGTATGGCTACACCTTC. It translates to CASKSEGTYGYTF. This chain joins TRBV6-6 and TRBJ1-2, with a weak D call TRBD1 (5 bases). The V gene lost 7 bases and the J gene lost 5 bases, with 14 bases spanning the gap. The CDR3 extends over 13 amino acids. The germline V gene encodes CDR1 MNHNY and CDR2 SVGAGI (reference sequence).

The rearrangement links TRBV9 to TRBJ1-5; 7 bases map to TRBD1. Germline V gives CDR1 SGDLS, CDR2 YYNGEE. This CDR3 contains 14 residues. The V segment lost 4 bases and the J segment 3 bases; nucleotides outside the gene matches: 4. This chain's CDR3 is CASSMGQTNQPQHF. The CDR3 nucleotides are TGTGCCAGCAGCATGGGACAGACCAATCAGCCCCAGCATTTT.